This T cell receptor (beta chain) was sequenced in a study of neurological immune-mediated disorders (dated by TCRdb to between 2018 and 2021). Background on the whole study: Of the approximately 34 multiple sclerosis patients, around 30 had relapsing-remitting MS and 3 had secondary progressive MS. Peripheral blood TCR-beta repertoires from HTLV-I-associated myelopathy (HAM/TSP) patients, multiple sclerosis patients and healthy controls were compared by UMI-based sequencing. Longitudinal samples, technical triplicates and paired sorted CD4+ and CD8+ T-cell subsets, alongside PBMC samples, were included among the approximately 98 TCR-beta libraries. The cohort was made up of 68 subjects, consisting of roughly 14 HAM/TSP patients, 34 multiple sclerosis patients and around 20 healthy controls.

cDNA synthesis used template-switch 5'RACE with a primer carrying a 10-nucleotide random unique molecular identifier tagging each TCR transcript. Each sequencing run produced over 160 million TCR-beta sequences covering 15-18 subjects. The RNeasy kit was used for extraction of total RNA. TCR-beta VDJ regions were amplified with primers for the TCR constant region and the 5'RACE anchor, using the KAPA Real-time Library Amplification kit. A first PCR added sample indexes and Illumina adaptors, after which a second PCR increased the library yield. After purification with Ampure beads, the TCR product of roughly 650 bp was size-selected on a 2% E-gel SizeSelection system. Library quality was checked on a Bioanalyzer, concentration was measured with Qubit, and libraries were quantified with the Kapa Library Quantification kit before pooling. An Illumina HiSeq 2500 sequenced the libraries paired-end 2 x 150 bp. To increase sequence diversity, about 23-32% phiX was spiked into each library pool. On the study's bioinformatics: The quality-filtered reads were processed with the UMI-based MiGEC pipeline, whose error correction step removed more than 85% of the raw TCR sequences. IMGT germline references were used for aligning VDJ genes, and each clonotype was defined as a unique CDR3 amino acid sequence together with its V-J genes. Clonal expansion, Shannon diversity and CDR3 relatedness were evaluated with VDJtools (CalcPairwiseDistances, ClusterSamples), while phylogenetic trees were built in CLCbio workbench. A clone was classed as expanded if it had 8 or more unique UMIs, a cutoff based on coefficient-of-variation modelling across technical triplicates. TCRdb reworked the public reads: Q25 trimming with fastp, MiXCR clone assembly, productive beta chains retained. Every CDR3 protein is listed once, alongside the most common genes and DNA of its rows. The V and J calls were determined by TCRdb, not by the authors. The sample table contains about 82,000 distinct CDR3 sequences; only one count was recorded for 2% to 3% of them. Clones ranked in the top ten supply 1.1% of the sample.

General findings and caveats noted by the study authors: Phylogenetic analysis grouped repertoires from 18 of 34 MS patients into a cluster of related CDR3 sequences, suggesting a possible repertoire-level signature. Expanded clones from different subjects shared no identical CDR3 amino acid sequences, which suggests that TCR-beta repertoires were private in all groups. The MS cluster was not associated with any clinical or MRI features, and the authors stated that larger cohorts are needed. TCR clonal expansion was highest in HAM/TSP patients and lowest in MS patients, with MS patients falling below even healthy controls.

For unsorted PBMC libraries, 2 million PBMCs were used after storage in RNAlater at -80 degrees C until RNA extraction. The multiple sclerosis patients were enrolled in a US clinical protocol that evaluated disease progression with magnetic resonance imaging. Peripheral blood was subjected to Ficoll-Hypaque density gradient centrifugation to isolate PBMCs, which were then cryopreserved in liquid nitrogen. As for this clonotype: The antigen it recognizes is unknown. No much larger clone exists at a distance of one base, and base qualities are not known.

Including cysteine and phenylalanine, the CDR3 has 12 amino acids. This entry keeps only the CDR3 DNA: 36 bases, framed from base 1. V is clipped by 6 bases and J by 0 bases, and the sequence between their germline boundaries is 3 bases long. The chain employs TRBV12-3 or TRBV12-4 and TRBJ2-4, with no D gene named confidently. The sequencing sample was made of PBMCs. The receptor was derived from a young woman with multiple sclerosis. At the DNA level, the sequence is TGTGCCAGCAGCCTAGCCAAAAACATTCAGTACTTC. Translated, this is CASSLAKNIQYF.